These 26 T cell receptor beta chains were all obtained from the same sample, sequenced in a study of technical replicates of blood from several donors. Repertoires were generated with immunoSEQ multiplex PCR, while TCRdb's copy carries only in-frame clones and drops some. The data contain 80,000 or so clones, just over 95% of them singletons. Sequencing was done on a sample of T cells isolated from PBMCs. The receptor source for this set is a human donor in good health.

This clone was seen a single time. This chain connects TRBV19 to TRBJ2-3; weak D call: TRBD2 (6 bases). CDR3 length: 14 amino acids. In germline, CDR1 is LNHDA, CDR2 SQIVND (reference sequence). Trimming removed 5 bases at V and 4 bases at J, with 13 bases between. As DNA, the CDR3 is TGTGCCAGTAGTCTCGGGACTTCTTCAGATACGCAGTATTTT. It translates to CASSLGTSSDTQYF.

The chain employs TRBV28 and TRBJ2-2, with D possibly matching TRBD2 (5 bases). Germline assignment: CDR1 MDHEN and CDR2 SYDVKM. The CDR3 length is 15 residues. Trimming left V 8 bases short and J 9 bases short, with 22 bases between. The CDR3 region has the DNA TGTGCCAGCGAATCCCCCGGAGGCAAGTACCGGGAGCTGTTTTTT. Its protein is CASESPGGKYRELFF.

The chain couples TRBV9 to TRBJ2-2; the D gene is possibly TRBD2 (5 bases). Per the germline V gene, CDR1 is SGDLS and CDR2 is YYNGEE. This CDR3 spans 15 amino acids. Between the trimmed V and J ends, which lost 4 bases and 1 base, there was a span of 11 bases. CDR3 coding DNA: TGTGCCAGCAGCCCCCCCAGCGGGAACACCGGGGAGCTGTTTTTT. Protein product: CASSPPSGNTGELFF.

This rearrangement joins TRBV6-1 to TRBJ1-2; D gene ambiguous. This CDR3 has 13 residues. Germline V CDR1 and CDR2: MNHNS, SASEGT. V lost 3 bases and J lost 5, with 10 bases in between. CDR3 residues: CASSDRLLYGYTF. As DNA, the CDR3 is TGTGCCAGCAGTGATAGACTTTTGTATGGCTACACCTTC.

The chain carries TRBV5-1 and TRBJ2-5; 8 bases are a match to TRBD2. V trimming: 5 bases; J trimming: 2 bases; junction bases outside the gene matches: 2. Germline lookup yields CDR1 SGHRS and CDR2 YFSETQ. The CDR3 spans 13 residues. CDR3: CASRSGSQETQYF. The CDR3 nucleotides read TGCGCCAGCAGAAGCGGGAGTCAAGAGACCCAGTACTTC.

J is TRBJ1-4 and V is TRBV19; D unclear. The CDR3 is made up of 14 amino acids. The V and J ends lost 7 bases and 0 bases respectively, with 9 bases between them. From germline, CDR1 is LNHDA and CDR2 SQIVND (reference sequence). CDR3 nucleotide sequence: TGTGCCAGTAAACGGGTTGCAACTAATGAAAAACTGTTTTTT. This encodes CASKRVATNEKLFF.

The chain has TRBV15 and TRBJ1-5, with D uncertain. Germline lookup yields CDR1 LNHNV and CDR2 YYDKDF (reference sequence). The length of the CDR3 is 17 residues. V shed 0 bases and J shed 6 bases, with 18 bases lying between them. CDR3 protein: CATSRDRALLRGQPQHF. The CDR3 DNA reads TGTGCCACCAGCAGAGATAGAGCCCTTCTCCGGGGTCAGCCCCAGCATTTT.

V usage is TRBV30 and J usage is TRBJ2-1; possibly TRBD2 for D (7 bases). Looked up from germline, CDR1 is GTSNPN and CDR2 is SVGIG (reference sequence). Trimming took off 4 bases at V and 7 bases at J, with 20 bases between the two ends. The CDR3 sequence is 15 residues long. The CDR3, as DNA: TGTGCCTGGATTCCCCTGAGGGGGGGCCGGAATGAGCAGTTCTTC. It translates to CAWIPLRGGRNEQFF.

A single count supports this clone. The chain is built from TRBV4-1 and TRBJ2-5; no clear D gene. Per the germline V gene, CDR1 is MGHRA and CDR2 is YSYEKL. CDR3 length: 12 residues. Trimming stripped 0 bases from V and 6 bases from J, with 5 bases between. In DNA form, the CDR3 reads TGCGCCAGCAGCCAAGAAGCAAAGACCCAGTACTTC. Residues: CASSQEAKTQYF.

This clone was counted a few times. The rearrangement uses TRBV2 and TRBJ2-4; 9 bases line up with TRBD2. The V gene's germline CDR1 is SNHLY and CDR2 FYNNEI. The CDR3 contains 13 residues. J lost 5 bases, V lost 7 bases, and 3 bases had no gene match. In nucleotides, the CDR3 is TGTGCCAGCAAGCGGGGGGCCGAAAACATTCAGTACTTC. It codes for CASKRGAENIQYF. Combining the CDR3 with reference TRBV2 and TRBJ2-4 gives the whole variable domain EPEVTQTPSHQVTQMGQEVILRCVPISNHLYFYWYRQILGQKVEFLVSFYNNEISEKSEIFDDQFSVERPDGSNFTLKIRSTKLEDSAMYFCASKRGAENIQYFGAGTRLSVL.

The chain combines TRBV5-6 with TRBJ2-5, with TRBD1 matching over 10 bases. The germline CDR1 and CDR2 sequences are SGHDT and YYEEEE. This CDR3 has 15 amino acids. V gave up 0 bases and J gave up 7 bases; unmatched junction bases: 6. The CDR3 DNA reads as TGTGCCAGCAGCTTGGGGGACAGGGGCCTTGTGACCCAGTACTTC. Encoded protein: CASSLGDRGLVTQYF.

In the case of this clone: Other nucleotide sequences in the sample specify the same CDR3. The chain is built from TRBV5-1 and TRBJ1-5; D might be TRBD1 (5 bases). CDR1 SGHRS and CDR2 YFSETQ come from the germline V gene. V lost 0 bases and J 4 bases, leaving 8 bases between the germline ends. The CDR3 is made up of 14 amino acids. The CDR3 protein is CASSLAGGNQPQHF. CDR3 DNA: TGCGCCAGCAGCTTGGCCGGGGGTAATCAGCCCCAGCATTTT.

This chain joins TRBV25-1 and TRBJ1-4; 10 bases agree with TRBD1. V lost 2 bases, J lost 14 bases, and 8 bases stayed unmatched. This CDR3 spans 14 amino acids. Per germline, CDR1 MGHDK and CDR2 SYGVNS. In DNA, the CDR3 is TGTGCCAGCAGTGAAGGGACAGGGGTCCGATCCCTGTTTTTT. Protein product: CASSEGTGVRSLFF.

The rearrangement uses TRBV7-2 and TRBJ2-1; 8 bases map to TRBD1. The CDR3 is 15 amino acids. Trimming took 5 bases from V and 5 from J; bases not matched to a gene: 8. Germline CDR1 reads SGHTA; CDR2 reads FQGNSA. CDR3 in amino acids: CASSLGQGSNNEQFF. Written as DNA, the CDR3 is TGTGCCAGCAGCCTTGGACAGGGTAGCAACAATGAGCAGTTCTTC.

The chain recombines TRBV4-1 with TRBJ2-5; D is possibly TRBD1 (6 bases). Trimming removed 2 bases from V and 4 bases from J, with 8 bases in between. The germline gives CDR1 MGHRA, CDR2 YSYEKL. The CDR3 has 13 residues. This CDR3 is CASSQLRGETQYF. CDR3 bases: TGCGCCAGCAGCCAACTCAGGGGAGAGACCCAGTACTTC.

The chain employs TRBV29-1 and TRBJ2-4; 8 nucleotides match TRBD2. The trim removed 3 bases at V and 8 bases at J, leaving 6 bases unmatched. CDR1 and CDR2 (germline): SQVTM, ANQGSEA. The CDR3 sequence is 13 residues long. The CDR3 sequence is CSVDAGGGDIQYF. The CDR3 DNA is TGCAGCGTTGATGCGGGGGGCGGGGACATTCAGTACTTC.

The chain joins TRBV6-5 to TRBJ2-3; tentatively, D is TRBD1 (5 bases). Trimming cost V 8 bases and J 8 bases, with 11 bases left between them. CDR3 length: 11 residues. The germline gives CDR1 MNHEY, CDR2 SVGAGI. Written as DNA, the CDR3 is TGTGCCAGCGCGTTTAGGGGTACGCAGTATTTT. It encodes CASAFRGTQYF.

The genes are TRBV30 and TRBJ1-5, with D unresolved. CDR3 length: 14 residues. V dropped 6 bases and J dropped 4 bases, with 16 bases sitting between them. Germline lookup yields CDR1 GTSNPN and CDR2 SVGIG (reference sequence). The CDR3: CACQEGGENQPQHF. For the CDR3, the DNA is TGTGCCTGCCAAGAGGGCGGGGAAAATCAGCCCCAGCATTTT.

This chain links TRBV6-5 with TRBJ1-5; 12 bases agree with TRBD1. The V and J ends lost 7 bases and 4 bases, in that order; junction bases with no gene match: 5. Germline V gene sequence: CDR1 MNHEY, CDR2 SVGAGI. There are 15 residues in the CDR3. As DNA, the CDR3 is TGTGCCAGCAAGGGACAGGGGGCGGGAAATCAGCCCCAGCATTTT. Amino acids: CASKGQGAGNQPQHF.

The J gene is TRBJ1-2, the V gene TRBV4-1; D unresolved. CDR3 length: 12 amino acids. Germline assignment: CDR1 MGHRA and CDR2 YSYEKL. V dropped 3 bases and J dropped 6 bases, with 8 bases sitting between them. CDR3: CASSQQRDGYTF. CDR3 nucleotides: TGCGCCAGCAGCCAGCAAAGAGATGGCTACACCTTC.

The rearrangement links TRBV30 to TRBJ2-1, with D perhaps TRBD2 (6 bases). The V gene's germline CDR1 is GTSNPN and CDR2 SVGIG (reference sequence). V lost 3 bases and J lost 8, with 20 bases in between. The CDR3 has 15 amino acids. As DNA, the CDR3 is TGTGCCTGGAGGAGACTAGTCTCCAATCCGGATGAGCAGTTCTTC. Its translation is CAWRRLVSNPDEQFF.

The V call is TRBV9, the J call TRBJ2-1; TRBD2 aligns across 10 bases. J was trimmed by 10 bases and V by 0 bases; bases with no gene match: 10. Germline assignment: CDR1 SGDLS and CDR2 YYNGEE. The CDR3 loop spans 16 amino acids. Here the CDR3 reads CASSVVGSGGTREQFF. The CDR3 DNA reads TGTGCCAGCAGCGTAGTGGGTAGCGGGGGGACTCGGGAGCAGTTCTTC.

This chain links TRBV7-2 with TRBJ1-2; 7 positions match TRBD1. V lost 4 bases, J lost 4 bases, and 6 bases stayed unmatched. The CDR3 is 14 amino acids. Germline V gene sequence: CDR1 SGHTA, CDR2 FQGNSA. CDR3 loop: CASSYRGEGYGYTF. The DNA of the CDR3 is TGTGCCAGCAGCTACAGGGGAGAAGGCTATGGCTACACCTTC. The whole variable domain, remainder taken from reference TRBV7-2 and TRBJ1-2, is GAGVSQSPSNKVTEKGKDVELRCDPISGHTALYWYRQSLGQGLEFLIYFQGNSAPDKSGLPSDRFSAERTGGSVSTLTIQRTQQEDSAVYLCASSYRGEGYGYTFGSGTRLTVV.

The CDR3 nucleotides are TGTGCCAGCAGTTACCTTGACCCGGCGGGGCCCCAGCATTTT. Its translation is CASSYLDPAGPQHF. V is TRBV6-6 and J is TRBJ1-5; D gene uncertain. Germline assignment: CDR1 MNHNY and CDR2 SVGAGI (reference sequence). Trimming removed 2 bases at V and 9 bases at J, with 14 bases between. The CDR3 length is 14 residues.

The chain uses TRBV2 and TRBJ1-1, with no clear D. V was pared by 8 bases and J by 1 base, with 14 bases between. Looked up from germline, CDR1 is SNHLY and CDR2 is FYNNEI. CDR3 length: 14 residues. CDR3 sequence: CASPEGTTNTEAFF. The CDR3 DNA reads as TGTGCCAGCCCGGAGGGTACGACGAACACTGAAGCTTTCTTT. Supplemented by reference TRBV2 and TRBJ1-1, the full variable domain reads EPEVTQTPSHQVTQMGQEVILRCVPISNHLYFYWYRQILGQKVEFLVSFYNNEISEKSEIFDDQFSVERPDGSNFTLKIRSTKLEDSAMYFCASPEGTTNTEAFFGQGTRLTVV.

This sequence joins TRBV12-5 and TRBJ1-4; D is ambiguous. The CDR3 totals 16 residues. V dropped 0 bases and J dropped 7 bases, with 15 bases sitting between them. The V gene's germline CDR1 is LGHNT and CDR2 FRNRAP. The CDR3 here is CASGLVLARVPEKLFF. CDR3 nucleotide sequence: TGTGCTAGTGGTTTGGTACTAGCCCGAGTTCCTGAAAAACTGTTTTTT.